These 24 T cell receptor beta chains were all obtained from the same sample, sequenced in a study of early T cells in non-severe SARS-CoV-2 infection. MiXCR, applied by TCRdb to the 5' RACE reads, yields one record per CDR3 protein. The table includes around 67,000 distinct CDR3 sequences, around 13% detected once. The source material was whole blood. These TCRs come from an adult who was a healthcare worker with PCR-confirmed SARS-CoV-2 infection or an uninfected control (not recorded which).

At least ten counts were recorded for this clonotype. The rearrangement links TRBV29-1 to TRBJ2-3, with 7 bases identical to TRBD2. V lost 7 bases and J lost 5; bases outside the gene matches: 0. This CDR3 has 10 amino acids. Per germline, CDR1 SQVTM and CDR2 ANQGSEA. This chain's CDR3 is CSGGGDTQYF. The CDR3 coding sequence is TGCAGCGGGGGGGGAGATACGCAGTATTTT.

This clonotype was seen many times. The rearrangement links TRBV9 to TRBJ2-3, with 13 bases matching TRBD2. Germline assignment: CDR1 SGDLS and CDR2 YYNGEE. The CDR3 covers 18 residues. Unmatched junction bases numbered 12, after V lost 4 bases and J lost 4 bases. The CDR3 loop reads CASSLMGTSGMQADTQYF. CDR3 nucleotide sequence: TGTGCCAGCAGCTTAATGGGGACTAGCGGGATGCAGGCAGATACGCAGTATTTT.

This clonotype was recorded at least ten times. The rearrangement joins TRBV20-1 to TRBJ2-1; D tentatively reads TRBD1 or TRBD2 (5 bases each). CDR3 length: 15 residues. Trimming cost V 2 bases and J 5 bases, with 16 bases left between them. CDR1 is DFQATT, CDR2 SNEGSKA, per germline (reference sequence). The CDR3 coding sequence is TGCAGTGCTAGAAGGTTTTTCGGGGCTAACAATGAGCAGTTCTTC. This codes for CSARRFFGANNEQFF.

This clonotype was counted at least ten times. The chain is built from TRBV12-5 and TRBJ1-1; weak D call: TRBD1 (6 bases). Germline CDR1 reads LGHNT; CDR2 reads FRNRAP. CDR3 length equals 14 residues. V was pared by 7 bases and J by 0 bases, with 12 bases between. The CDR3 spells CASAQGQMNTEAFF. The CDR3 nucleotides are TGTGCTAGTGCCCAAGGACAGATGAACACTGAAGCTTTCTTT. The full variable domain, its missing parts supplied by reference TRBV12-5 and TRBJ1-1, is DARVTQTPRHKVTEMGQEVTMRCQPILGHNTVFWYRQTMMQGLELLAYFRNRAPLDDSGMPKDRFSAEMPDATLATLKIQPSEPRDSAVYFCASAQGQMNTEAFFGQGTRLTVV.

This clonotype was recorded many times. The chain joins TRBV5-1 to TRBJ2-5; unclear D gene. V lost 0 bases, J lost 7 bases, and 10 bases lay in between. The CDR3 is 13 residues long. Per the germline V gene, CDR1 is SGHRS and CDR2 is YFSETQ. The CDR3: CASSLVTLGTQYF. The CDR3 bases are TGCGCCAGCAGCTTGGTGACCCTCGGGACCCAGTACTTC.

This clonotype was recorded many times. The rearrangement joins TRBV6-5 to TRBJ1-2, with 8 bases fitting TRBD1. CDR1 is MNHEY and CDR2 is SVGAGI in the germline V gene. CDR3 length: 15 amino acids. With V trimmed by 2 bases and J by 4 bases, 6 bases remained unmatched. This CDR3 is CASSYEQGGSYGYTF. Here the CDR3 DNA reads TGTGCCAGCAGTTACGAACAGGGGGGCAGCTATGGCTACACCTTC.

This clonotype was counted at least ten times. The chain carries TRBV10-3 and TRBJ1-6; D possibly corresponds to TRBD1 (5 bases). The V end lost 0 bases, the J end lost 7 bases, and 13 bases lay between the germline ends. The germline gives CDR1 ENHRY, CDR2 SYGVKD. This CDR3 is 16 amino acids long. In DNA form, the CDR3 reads TGTGCCATCAGTGAGTCGACCAGGGATTCCAATTCACCCCTCCACTTT. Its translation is CAISESTRDSNSPLHF.

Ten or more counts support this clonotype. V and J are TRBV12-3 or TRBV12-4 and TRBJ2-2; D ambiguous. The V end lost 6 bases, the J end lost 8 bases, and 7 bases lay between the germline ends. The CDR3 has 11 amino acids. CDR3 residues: CASRQSGELFF. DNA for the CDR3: TGTGCCAGCAGGCAGAGTGGGGAGCTGTTTTTT.

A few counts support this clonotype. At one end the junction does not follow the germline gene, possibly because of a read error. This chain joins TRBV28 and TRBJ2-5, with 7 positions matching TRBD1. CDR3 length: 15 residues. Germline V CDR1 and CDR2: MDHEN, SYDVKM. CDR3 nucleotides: TGTCCCAGCGGCTCAGGGACAGCCAACCAAGAGACCCAGTACTTC. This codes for CPSGSGTANQETQYF.

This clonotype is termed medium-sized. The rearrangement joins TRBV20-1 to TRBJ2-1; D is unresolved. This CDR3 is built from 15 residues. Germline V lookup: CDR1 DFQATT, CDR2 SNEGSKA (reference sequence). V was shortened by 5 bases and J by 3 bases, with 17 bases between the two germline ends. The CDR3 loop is CSAQDPKLDYNEQFF. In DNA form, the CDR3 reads TGCAGTGCTCAGGACCCAAAACTCGACTACAATGAGCAGTTCTTC.

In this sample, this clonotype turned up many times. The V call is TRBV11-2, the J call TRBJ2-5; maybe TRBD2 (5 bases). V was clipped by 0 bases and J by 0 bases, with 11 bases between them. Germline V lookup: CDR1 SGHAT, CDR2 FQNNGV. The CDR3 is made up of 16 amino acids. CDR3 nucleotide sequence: TGTGCCAGCAGCTTAGAGGCGAGCGGTTACCAAGAGACCCAGTACTTC. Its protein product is CASSLEASGYQETQYF.

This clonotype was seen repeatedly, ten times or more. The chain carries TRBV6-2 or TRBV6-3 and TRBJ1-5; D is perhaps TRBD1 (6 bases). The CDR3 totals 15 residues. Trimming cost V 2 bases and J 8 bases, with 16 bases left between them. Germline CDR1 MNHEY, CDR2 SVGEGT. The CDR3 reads CASSYLRQGLKPQHF. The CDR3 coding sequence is TGTGCCAGCAGTTACCTTCGCCAGGGGTTGAAGCCCCAGCATTTT.

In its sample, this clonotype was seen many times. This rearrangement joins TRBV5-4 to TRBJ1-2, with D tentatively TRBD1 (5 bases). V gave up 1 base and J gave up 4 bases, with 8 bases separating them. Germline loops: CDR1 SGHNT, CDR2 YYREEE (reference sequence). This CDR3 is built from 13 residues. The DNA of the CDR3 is TGTGCCAGCAGCTTGAAGGGGAGCTATGGCTACACCTTC. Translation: CASSLKGSYGYTF.

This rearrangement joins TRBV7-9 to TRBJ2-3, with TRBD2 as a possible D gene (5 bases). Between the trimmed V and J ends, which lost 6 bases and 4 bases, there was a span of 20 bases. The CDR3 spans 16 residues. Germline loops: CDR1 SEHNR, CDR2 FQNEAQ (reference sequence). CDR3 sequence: CASSLNRVYGADTQYF. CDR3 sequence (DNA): TGTGCCAGCAGTCTTAATCGGGTTTACGGGGCAGATACGCAGTATTTT. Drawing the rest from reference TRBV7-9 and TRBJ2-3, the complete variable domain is DTGVSQNPRHKITKRGQNVTFRCDPISEHNRLYWYRQTLGQGPEFLTYFQNEAQLEKSRLLSDRFSAERPKGSFSTLEIQRTEQGDSAMYLCASSLNRVYGADTQYFGPGTRLTVL.

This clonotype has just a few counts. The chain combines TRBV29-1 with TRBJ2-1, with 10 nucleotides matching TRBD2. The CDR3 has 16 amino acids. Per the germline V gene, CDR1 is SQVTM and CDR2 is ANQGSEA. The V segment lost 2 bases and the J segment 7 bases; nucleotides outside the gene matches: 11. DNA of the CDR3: TGCAGCGTTGAAACGGTCCAGCGGGGGGGCGAAAATGAGCAGTTCTTC. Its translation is CSVETVQRGGENEQFF.

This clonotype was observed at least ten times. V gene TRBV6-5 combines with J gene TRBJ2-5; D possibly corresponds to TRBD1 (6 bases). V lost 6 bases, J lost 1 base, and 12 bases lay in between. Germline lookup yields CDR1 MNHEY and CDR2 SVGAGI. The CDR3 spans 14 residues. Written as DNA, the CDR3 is TGTGCCAGCAGCCAAGGCAGGGGCCAAGAGACCCAGTACTTC. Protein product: CASSQGRGQETQYF.

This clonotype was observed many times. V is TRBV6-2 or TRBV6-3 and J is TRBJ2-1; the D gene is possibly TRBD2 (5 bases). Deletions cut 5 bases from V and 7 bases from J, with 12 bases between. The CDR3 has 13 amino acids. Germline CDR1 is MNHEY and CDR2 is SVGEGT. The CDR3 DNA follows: TGTGCCAGCAGTCTCCTGGACTTAAATGAGCAGTTCTTC. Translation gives CASSLLDLNEQFF.

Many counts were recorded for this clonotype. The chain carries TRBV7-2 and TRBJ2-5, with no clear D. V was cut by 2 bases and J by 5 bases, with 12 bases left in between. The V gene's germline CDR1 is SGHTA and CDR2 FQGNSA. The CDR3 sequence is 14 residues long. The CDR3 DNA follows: TGTGCCAGCAGCTTACAGCTAGTCGGGGAGACCCAGTACTTC. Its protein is CASSLQLVGETQYF.

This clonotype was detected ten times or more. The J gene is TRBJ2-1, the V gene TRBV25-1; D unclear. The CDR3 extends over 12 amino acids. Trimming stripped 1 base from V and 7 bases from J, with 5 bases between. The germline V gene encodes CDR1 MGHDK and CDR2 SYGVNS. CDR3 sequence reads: CASSESRNEQFF. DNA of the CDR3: TGTGCCAGCAGTGAATCTAGGAATGAGCAGTTCTTC.

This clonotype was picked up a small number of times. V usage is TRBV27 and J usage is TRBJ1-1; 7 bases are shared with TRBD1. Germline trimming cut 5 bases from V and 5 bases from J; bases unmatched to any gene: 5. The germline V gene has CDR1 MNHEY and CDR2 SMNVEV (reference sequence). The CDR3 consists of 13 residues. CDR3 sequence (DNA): TGTGCCAGCAGTCCAGGGGGAAGGACTGAAGCTTTCTTT. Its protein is CASSPGGRTEAFF.

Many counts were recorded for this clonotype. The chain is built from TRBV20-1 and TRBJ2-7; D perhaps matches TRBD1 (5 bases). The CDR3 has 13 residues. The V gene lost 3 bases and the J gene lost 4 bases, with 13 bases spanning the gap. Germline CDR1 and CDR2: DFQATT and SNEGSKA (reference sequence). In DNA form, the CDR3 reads TGCAGTGCTAGCAGGGAAAATAGGTACGAGCAGTACTTC. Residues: CSASRENRYEQYF.

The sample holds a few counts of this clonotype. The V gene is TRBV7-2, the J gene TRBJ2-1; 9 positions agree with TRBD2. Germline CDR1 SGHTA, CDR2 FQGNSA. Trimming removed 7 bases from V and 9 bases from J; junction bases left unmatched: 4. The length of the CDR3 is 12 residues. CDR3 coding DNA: TGTGCCAGCACCCTAGCGGGACTTGAGCAGTTCTTC. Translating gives CASTLAGLEQFF. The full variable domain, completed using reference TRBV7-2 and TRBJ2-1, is GAGVSQSPSNKVTEKGKDVELRCDPISGHTALYWYRQSLGQGLEFLIYFQGNSAPDKSGLPSDRFSAERTGGSVSTLTIQRTQQEDSAVYLCASTLAGLEQFFGPGTRLTVL.

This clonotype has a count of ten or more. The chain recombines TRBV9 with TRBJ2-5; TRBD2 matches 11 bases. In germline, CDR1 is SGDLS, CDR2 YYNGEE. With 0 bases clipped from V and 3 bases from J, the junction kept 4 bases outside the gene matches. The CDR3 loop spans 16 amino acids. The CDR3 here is CASSVGLAGGKETQYF. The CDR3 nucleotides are TGTGCCAGCAGCGTAGGGCTAGCGGGGGGCAAAGAGACCCAGTACTTC. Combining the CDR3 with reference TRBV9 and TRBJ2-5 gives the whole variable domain DSGVTQTPKHLITATGQRVTLRCSPRSGDLSVYWYQQSLDQGLQFLIQYYNGEERAKGNILERFSAQQFPDLHSELNLSSLELGDSALYFCASSVGLAGGKETQYFGPGTRLLVL.

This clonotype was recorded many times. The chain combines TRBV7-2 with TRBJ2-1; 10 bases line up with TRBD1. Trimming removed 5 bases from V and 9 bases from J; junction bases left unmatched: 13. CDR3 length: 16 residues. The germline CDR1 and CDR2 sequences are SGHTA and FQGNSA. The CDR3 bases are TGTGCCAGCAGCGTAGAGGGACAGGGGTTTTACGGTGAGCAGTTCTTC. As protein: CASSVEGQGFYGEQFF. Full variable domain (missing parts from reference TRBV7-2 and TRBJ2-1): GAGVSQSPSNKVTEKGKDVELRCDPISGHTALYWYRQSLGQGLEFLIYFQGNSAPDKSGLPSDRFSAERTGGSVSTLTIQRTQQEDSAVYLCASSVEGQGFYGEQFFGPGTRLTVL.